This passage covers 9 T cell receptor beta chains from one sample sequenced in a study of response to subunit inactivated influenza vaccine. TCRdb reprocessed the RT-PCR reads with MiXCR, giving one entry per CDR3 protein. Here the sample spans approximately 250,000 distinct CDR3 sequences, more than 9% being singletons. Here the sequenced sample was non-naive T cells sorted from PBMCs, taken approximately 15 days before vaccination. The source of these receptors is a man aged 45 to 65 who received an inactivated influenza vaccine.

This clonotype showed up just a few times. The rearrangement uses TRBV7-6 and TRBJ2-7; weak D call: TRBD2 (7 bases). The CDR3 has 17 amino acids. Trimming took off 2 bases at V and 1 base at J, with 18 bases between the two ends. Germline CDR1 SGHVS, CDR2 FNYEAQ. The CDR3 sequence: CASSLSVGGGASYEQYF. CDR3 coding DNA: TGTGCCAGCAGCTTAAGTGTAGGTGGGGGGGCATCCTACGAGCAGTACTTC. Full variable domain (remainder filled in from reference TRBV7-6 and TRBJ2-7): GAGVSQSPRYKVTKRGQDVALRCDPISGHVSLYWYRQALGQGPEFLTYFNYEAQQDKSGLPNDRFSAERPEGSISTLTIQRTEQRDSAMYRCASSLSVGGGASYEQYFGPGTRLTVT.

The sample holds many counts of this clonotype. This CDR3 reads CSVQGLVDEQYF. CDR3 sequence (DNA): TGCAGCGTCCAGGGGCTGGTCGACGAGCAGTACTTC. V is TRBV29-1 and J is TRBJ2-7; maybe TRBD1 (6 bases). There are 12 residues in the CDR3. Per the germline V gene, CDR1 is SQVTM and CDR2 is ANQGSEA. The ends were cut back, 6 bases at V and 5 bases at J, with 14 bases in the middle.

The chain uses TRBV9 and TRBJ2-1; D possibly corresponds to TRBD1 (6 bases). Germline CDR1 is SGDLS and CDR2 is YYNGEE. V gave up 1 base and J gave up 0 bases, with 11 bases separating them. The CDR3 covers 16 residues. CDR3 amino acids: CASSVITGFSYNEQFF. The CDR3 DNA reads TGTGCCAGCAGCGTAATCACAGGGTTCTCCTACAATGAGCAGTTCTTC.

Here the CDR3 DNA reads TGTGCCAGCAGTTTAGGGACAGGGCAACATGAAAAACTGTTTTTT. It encodes CASSLGTGQHEKLFF. The chain combines TRBV27 with TRBJ1-4, with 9 bases aligning to TRBD1. This CDR3 contains 15 residues. CDR1 and CDR2 from the germline V gene are MNHEY and SMNVEV (reference sequence). V trimming: 2 bases; J trimming: 6 bases; junction bases outside the gene matches: 4.

This clonotype was counted between two and nine times. The chain is built from TRBV6-2 or TRBV6-3 and TRBJ2-4, with D perhaps given as TRBD1 or TRBD2 (5 bases each). Germline values: CDR1 MNHEY, CDR2 SVGEGT. The CDR3 totals 13 residues. V dropped 7 bases and J dropped 6 bases, with 13 bases sitting between them. The chain's CDR3 is CASMIRDANIQYF. CDR3 DNA sequence: TGTGCCAGCATGATCAGGGACGCAAACATTCAGTACTTC.

There are many counts of this clonotype. V is TRBV10-1 and J is TRBJ2-2, with a possible D match to TRBD2 (5 bases). CDR3 length equals 14 residues. Trimming left V 4 bases short and J 0 bases short, with 6 bases between. The V gene's germline CDR1 is WNHNN and CDR2 SYGVQD (reference sequence). DNA for the CDR3: TGCGCCAGCAGTGGGGGAGCGAACACCGGGGAGCTGTTTTTT. Translation gives CASSGGANTGELFF.

CDR3 residues: CATSESGPRRDEQFF. The DNA for the CDR3 is TGTGCCACCAGTGAATCCGGGCCCAGACGGGATGAGCAGTTCTTC. The chain couples TRBV24-1 to TRBJ2-1; D call uncertain. The CDR3 loop spans 15 amino acids. V gave up 4 bases and J gave up 8 bases, with 17 bases separating them. Looked up from germline, CDR1 is KGHDR and CDR2 is SFDVKD.

In the case of this clonotype: The junction departs from the called germline gene at one end, perhaps through a read error. This chain joins TRBV6-2 or TRBV6-3 and TRBJ2-5, with unresolved D. CDR1 MNHEY and CDR2 SVGEGT come from the germline V gene. This CDR3 comprises 14 residues. For the CDR3, the DNA is TGTGCCAGCAGGAGGTCGTGGTCCCAAGAGACCCAGCACTTC. It yields the protein CASRRSWSQETQHF.

This clonotype was found many times. V is TRBV7-2 and J is TRBJ2-2, with 8 bases aligning to TRBD1. CDR1 is SGHTA, CDR2 FQGNSA, per germline. J was trimmed by 3 bases and V by 5 bases; bases with no gene match: 5. CDR3 size: 15 residues. In DNA, the CDR3 is TGTGCCAGCAGCACTCGACAGGGGTACACCGGGGAGCTGTTTTTT. This codes for CASSTRQGYTGELFF.